These 3 T cell receptor beta chains came from one sample sequenced in a study of cytomegalovirus exposure and HLA in healthy donors. In the PCR, 60 Vbeta and 13 Jbeta primers were used. The repertoire was sequenced with immunoSEQ multiplex PCR; TCRdb's copy has only in-frame clones and lacks some. The data contain about 140,000 clones, about 80% of them singletons. Sequencing input: PBMCs. All receptors derive from a young woman in good health and CMV-seropositive.

This chain uses TRBV18 with TRBJ1-6; D might be TRBD1 (5 bases). The germline V gene encodes CDR1 KGHSH and CDR2 LQKENI. Trimming took 2 bases from V and 5 from J, leaving 13 bases between them. CDR3 length: 16 amino acids. The CDR3 loop reads CASSPKGGANNSPLHF. CDR3 nucleotide sequence: TGTGCCAGCTCACCAAAGGGAGGGGCCAATAATTCACCCCTCCACTTT.

CDR3: CASSYYRESTEAFF. The CDR3 DNA follows: TGTGCCAGCAGTTACTACAGGGAGAGCACTGAAGCTTTCTTT. V is TRBV6-5 and J is TRBJ1-1, with a tentative D call TRBD1 (6 bases). This CDR3 is 14 amino acids long. Trimming shortened V by 1 base and J by 4 bases, and 10 bases separated the two germline ends. In germline, CDR1 is MNHEY, CDR2 SVGAGI.

The rearrangement uses TRBV7-9 and TRBJ2-5; 14 bases fit TRBD2. J gave up 1 base and V 5 bases, and 3 bases lay outside the gene matches. The germline CDR1 and CDR2 sequences are SEHNR and FQNEAQ (reference sequence). The CDR3 runs 16 residues. In DNA form, the CDR3 reads TGTGCCAGCAGCCAGGGACTAGCGGGGGTCCAAGAGACCCAGTACTTC. It is translated as CASSQGLAGVQETQYF.